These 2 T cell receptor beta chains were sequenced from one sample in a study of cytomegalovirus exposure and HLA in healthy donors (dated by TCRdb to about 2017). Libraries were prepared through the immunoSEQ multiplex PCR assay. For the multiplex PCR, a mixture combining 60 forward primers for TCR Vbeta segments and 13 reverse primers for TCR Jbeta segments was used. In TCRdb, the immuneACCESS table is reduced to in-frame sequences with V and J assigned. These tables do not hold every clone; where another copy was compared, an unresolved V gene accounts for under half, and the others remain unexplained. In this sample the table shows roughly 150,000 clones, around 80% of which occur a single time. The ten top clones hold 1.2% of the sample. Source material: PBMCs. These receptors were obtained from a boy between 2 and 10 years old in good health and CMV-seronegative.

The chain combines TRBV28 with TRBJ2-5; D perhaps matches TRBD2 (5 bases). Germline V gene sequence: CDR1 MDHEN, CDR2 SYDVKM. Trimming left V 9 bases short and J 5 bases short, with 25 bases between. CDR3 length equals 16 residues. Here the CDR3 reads CASRGASSIGRETQYF. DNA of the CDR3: TGTGCCAGTCGGGGTGCTTCTAGTATCGGTCGGGAGACCCAGTACTTC. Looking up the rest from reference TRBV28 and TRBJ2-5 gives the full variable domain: DVKVTQSSRYLVKRTGEKVFLECVQDMDHENMFWYRQDPGLGLRLIYFSYDVKMKEKGDIPEGYSVSREKKERFSLILESASTNQTSMYLCASRGASSIGRETQYFGPGTRLLVL.

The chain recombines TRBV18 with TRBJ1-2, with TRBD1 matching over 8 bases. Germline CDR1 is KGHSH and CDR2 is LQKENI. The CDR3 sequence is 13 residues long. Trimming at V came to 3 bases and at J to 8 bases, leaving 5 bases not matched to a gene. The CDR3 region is CASSPKTGAGYTF. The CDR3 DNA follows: TGTGCCAGCTCACCCAAGACAGGGGCGGGCTACACCTTC. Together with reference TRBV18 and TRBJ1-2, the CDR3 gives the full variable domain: NAGVMQNPRHLVRRRGQEARLRCSPMKGHSHVYWYRQLPEEGLKFMVYLQKENIIDESGMPKERFSAEFPKEGPSILRIQQVVRGDSAAYFCASSPKTGAGYTFGSGTRLTVV.